This T cell receptor (beta chain) derives from a study of chemoradiotherapy in HPV16-positive cancers. The repertoire was sequenced with immunoSEQ multiplex PCR; TCRdb's copy has only in-frame clones and lacks some. Seen here are about 16,000 clones, 55% to 75% observed once, and the top ten hold less than 9.5%. V lost 3 bases to trimming and J lost 5 bases, with 14 bases between them. In germline, CDR1 is SGHDT, CDR2 YYEEEE. CDR3 length equals 14 residues. The rearrangement uses TRBV5-6 and TRBJ1-1; the D gene is possibly TRBD1 (6 bases). This receptor was taken from a human donor with HPV-associated anogenital cancer. Here the sequenced sample was tumor tissue, taken from a patient who underwent chemoradiotherapy. The CDR3 loop is CASSWGQGWTEAFF. CDR3 DNA sequence: TGTGCCAGCAGCTGGGGGCAGGGGTGGACTGAAGCTTTCTTT. The full variable domain, rest sourced from reference TRBV5-6 and TRBJ1-1, is DAGVTQSPTHLIKTRGQQVTLRCSPKSGHDTVSWYQQALGQGPQFIFQYYEEEERQRGNFPDRFSGHQFPNYSSELNVNALLLGDSALYLCASSWGQGWTEAFFGQGTRLTVV.